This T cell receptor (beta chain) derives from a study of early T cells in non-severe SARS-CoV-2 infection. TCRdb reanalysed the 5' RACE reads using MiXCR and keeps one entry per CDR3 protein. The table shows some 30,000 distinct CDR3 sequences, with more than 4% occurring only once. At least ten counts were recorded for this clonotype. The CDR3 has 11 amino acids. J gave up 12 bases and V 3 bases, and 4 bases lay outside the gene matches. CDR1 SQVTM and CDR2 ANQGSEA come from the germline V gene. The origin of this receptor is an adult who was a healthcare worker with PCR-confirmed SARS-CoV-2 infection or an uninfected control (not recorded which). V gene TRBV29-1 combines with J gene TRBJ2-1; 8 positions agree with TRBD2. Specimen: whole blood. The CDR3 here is CSVDLSGAQFF. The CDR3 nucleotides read TGCAGCGTTGACCTTAGCGGGGCGCAGTTCTTC.